These 18 T cell receptor beta chains were sequenced from one sample in a study of cytomegalovirus exposure and HLA in healthy donors. The PCR ran on 60 Vbeta and 13 Jbeta primers. Method: immunoSEQ multiplex PCR; TCRdb's copy keeps in-frame clones and lacks some. The sample lists approximately 280,000 clones; approximately 90% were seen once. The sequencing input was PBMCs. Source of these receptors: a woman between 18 and 30 years old in good health and CMV-seronegative.

This sequence joins TRBV19 and TRBJ1-6, with unresolved D. This CDR3 has 17 amino acids. Between the trimmed V and J ends, which lost 7 bases and 2 bases, there was a span of 18 bases. Germline CDR1 LNHDA, CDR2 SQIVND (reference sequence). CDR3 sequence (DNA): TGTGCCAGTAATCCTTTCTCCGGGAACCCCTATAATTCACCCCTCCACTTT. Its translation: CASNPFSGNPYNSPLHF.

The genes are TRBV5-1 and TRBJ1-2, with 7 bases fitting TRBD1. The germline gives CDR1 SGHRS, CDR2 YFSETQ. Trimming removed 2 bases from V and 8 bases from J; junction bases left unmatched: 6. The CDR3 has 13 residues. The CDR3 loop reads CASSLTGDTGYTF. The CDR3 bases are TGCGCCAGCAGCTTAACAGGGGATACCGGCTACACCTTC. The full variable domain, in which reference TRBV5-1 and TRBJ1-2 provide the parts outside the CDR3, is KAGVTQTPRYLIKTRGQQVTLSCSPISGHRSVSWYQQTPGQGLQFLFEYFSETQRNKGNFPGRFSGRQFSNSRSEMNVSTLELGDSALYLCASSLTGDTGYTFGSGTRLTVV.

This chain joins TRBV21-1 and TRBJ2-7; the DNA was not used to check the table's D call, TRBD2. TRBV21-1 is reported as a pseudogene. This CDR3 spans 21 amino acids. The CDR3: CASSKDRIVEITTLDYYEQYF. CDR3 bases: TGTGCCAGCAGCAAAGACCGCATCGTCGAGATAACTACCCTCGATTACTACGAGCAGTACTTC.

The rearrangement joins TRBV7-2 to TRBJ1-1; 7 nucleotides align to TRBD1. The CDR3 is made up of 15 amino acids. The germline gives CDR1 SGHTA, CDR2 FQGNSA. V dropped 5 bases and J dropped 1; count of bases not matched to a gene: 7. DNA of the CDR3: TGTGCCAGCAGCCCTTGGGACAGCTCGAACACTGAAGCTTTCTTT. Amino acids: CASSPWDSSNTEAFF. Supplemented by reference TRBV7-2 and TRBJ1-1, the full variable domain reads GAGVSQSPSNKVTEKGKDVELRCDPISGHTALYWYRQSLGQGLEFLIYFQGNSAPDKSGLPSDRFSAERTGGSVSTLTIQRTQQEDSAVYLCASSPWDSSNTEAFFGQGTRLTVV.

For the CDR3, the DNA is TGTGCCAGCAGTGATGTAGGACTCACCGGGGAGCTGTTTTTT. The encoded protein is CASSDVGLTGELFF. The chain employs TRBV2 and TRBJ2-2; D might be TRBD2 (5 bases). The CDR3 covers 14 residues. Germline CDR1 SNHLY, CDR2 FYNNEI. V lost 3 bases to trimming and J lost 4 bases, with 9 bases between them.

The genes are TRBV9 and TRBJ2-7, with D maybe TRBD2 (5 bases). This CDR3 region has 14 residues. In germline, CDR1 is SGDLS, CDR2 YYNGEE. V was trimmed by 0 bases and J by 3 bases, leaving 10 bases between them. The CDR3, as DNA: TGTGCCAGCAGCGTAGAAGTAGGAGGCTACGAGCAGTACTTC. This translates into CASSVEVGGYEQYF.

The rearrangement uses TRBV6-1 and TRBJ2-7, with 7 positions matching TRBD1. J was trimmed by 6 bases and V by 4 bases; bases with no gene match: 15. In germline, CDR1 is MNHNS, CDR2 SASEGT. The CDR3 is 16 amino acids. DNA of the CDR3: TGTGCCAGCAGTGGAGGGACCGACAGGGCGAGCTTCGAGCAGTACTTC. This codes for CASSGGTDRASFEQYF.

The V and J genes are TRBV2 and TRBJ1-2; 7 bases align to TRBD1. V dropped 5 bases and J dropped 5; count of bases not matched to a gene: 8. This CDR3 has 14 residues. Germline V gives CDR1 SNHLY, CDR2 FYNNEI. CDR3 loop: CASSPGTESYGYTF. The DNA of the CDR3 is TGTGCCAGCAGTCCCGGGACAGAGAGTTATGGCTACACCTTC. The whole variable domain, remainder taken from reference TRBV2 and TRBJ1-2, is EPEVTQTPSHQVTQMGQEVILRCVPISNHLYFYWYRQILGQKVEFLVSFYNNEISEKSEIFDDQFSVERPDGSNFTLKIRSTKLEDSAMYFCASSPGTESYGYTFGSGTRLTVV.

The chain has TRBV5-8 and TRBJ2-3, with 7 bases identical to TRBD2. The CDR3 has 16 amino acids. Germline CDR1 is SGHTS and CDR2 is YDEGEE. The V and J ends lost 3 bases and 1 base, in that order; junction bases with no gene match: 8. The CDR3 DNA sequence: TGTGCCAGCAGCTGGAATGGGGGAGGGGGCACAGATACGCAGTATTTT. Residues: CASSWNGGGGTDTQYF.

The rearrangement uses TRBV10-3 and TRBJ1-1, with a weak D call TRBD1 (6 bases). This CDR3 is 12 amino acids long. Germline V gene lookup returns CDR1 ENHRY and CDR2 SYGVKD. V was shortened by 9 bases and J by 2 bases, with 10 bases between the two germline ends. CDR3 bases: TGTGCCATAGGACAGACAAACACTGAAGCTTTCTTT. Translating it yields CAIGQTNTEAFF.

The chain is built from TRBV18 and TRBJ2-7; the match to TRBD1 covers 7 bases. Germline V gives CDR1 KGHSH, CDR2 LQKENI. The CDR3 contains 15 residues. V shed 0 bases and J 1 base; nucleotides not matched to a gene: 3. The CDR3 bases are TGTGCCAGCTCACCACCGGCACAGGGGTCCTACGAGCAGTACTTC. Translated, it gives CASSPPAQGSYEQYF.

This clone has only one observation. The CDR3 loop is CASMGIGQGNEQYF. The CDR3 nucleotides read TGTGCCAGCATGGGTATAGGACAGGGCAATGAGCAGTACTTC. This chain connects TRBV6-1 to TRBJ2-7; 8 positions agree with TRBD1. Germline V gene lookup returns CDR1 MNHNS and CDR2 SASEGT. This CDR3 is 14 amino acids long. V trimming: 7 bases; J trimming: 7 bases; junction bases outside the gene matches: 12.

The chain links TRBV15 to TRBJ1-2, with D possibly matching TRBD1 (5 bases). Deletions cut 5 bases from V and 4 bases from J, with 20 bases between. The length of the CDR3 is 16 residues. Germline V CDR1 and CDR2: LNHNV, YYDKDF (reference sequence). The DNA of the CDR3 is TGTGCCACCAGCCCCCCGGCCTTCACAGGCCCCTATGGCTACACCTTC. Its translation is CATSPPAFTGPYGYTF.

The V and J genes are TRBV11-2 and TRBJ1-2; 8 bases align to TRBD1. CDR3 length: 14 amino acids. Trimming cost V 5 bases and J 4 bases; bases outside gene matches: 6. The V gene's germline CDR1 is SGHAT and CDR2 FQNNGV. The CDR3, as DNA: TGTGCCAGCAGCCGGACAGGGACCGGCTATGGCTACACCTTC. This encodes CASSRTGTGYGYTF.

In this sample, this clone turned up once. The chain couples TRBV13 to TRBJ2-3, with a tentative D call TRBD2 (6 bases). The ends were cut back, 5 bases at V and 1 base at J, with 16 bases in the middle. CDR3 length: 16 amino acids. The germline CDR1 and CDR2 sequences are PRHDT and FYEKMQ (reference sequence). The CDR3 DNA reads as TGTGCCAGCAGCCCGCCGGGGGTTTTACGCACAGATACGCAGTATTTT. The encoded protein is CASSPPGVLRTDTQYF.

The chain carries TRBV5-1 and TRBJ1-5, with TRBD1 identical over 8 bases. Trimming removed 3 bases from V and 2 bases from J; junction bases left unmatched: 1. Germline V CDR1 and CDR2: SGHRS, YFSETQ. This CDR3 has 14 amino acids. CDR3 nucleotide sequence: TGCGCCAGCAGCTCGGGACAGGGCAATCAGCCCCAGCATTTT. Translated: CASSSGQGNQPQHF.

The genes are TRBV5-6 and TRBJ2-1, with 9 bases aligning to TRBD2. This CDR3 has 12 residues. Germline V gene data show CDR1 as SGHDT and CDR2 as YYEEEE. The V and J ends lost 3 bases and 10 bases, in that order; junction bases with no gene match: 2. DNA for the CDR3: TGTGCCAGCAGCTGGGGACTAGCAGAGCAGTTCTTC. This codes for CASSWGLAEQFF.

The chain employs TRBV10-2 and TRBJ2-7; D possibly corresponds to TRBD1 (5 bases). The germline V gene encodes CDR1 WSHSY and CDR2 SAAADI. Trimming cost V 6 bases and J 0 bases, with 12 bases left between them. The CDR3 loop spans 14 amino acids. CDR3 protein: CASRDKGYSYEQYF. CDR3 DNA sequence: TGCGCCAGCAGGGACAAAGGGTACTCCTACGAGCAGTACTTC.